This TCR beta chain came from a study of T cell responses to AZD1222 COVID-19 vaccine. Germline V lookup: CDR1 LGHNT, CDR2 FRNRAP. V shed 2 bases, J shed 5 bases, and the junction held 3 bases outside the gene matches. The length of the CDR3 is 14 residues. Measured with immunoSEQ multiplex PCR; TCRdb has only the in-frame clones, and not every one. Of under 80,000 clones listed, approximately 81% are singletons. The receptor comes from an adult in good health. The sample in question was peripheral blood, obtained on day 0 of AZD1222 vaccination. V is TRBV12-5 and J is TRBJ2-1; 7 bases fit TRBD1. CDR3 sequence (DNA): TGTGCTAGTGGTTTGTTGGGGACAGACAATGAGCAGTTCTTC. Translation: CASGLLGTDNEQFF.